The present entry profiles one TCR beta chain with its context. This receptor's antigen is unknown. No much larger clonotype is one base removed from it; base qualities were not supplied. The junction shows trimming of 4 bases on V and 4 bases on J, plus 17 bases between the germline ends. For CDR1 and CDR2, the germline V gene lists MDHEN and SYDVKM. From the cysteine up to the phenylalanine, the CDR3 has a length of 16 residues. Just CDR3 DNA is preserved here, 48 bases in frame from base 1. This sample's treatment or condition label indicates: 15 to 20 received Ad26.COV2.S at low or high dose, single or two shots; about 5 received placebo; per-sample allocation not given. For vaccine and placebo recipients, repertoires were sequenced using samples collected on day 63 after the first injection. Cohort 1b enrolled about two dozen adults aged 18-55 years at a single site in Boston, USA, between 29 July and 7 August 2020. Ad26.COV2.S was a replication-incompetent adenovirus type 26 vector expressing a prefusion-stabilized SARS-CoV-2 spike protein from the original Wuhan strain.

The immunoSEQ Assay was the method used to sequence TCRbeta CDR3 regions. After extraction, genomic DNA underwent amplification by bias-controlled multiplex PCR, followed by high-throughput sequencing. The published analysis was carried out like this. To quantify the absolute abundance of every unique TCRbeta CDR3 region, sequences were collapsed and filtered. T cell fraction was estimated by normalizing TCRbeta template counts to usable DNA, with usable DNA measured through amplification of reference genes found in all nucleated cells. Repertoire TCRs were annotated as SARS-CoV-2-specific by exact matching of V gene, CDR3 amino acid sequence and J gene to a known reactive TCR set. The reference SARS-CoV-2 TCR set was derived from MIRA and filtered for enrichment in COVID-19-positive ImmuneCODE repertoires, a step that removed public or cross-reactive TCRs. Drawing on the MIRA antigens, annotated TCRs were analysed further at the level of specific ORF or position within ORF. Depth was the summed frequency of annotated unique rearrangements, while breadth was defined as annotated unique rearrangements over total unique productive rearrangements. Two-sided Wilcoxon rank-sum tests were used to compare TCR breadth between groups. TCRdb took over this immuneACCESS table, retaining in-frame rearrangements with V and J assigned. Such tables are incomplete; in checked studies, under half of the missing clones stem from an unresolved V gene, and the remainder is unexplained. V, J and clone size are taken as reported in that table, and D and trimming were inferred from the DNA itself. The table for this sample lists around 300,000 clones; around nine tenths of them were counted only once. Jointly, the top ten make up around 10% of the sample.

The data are from a study of Ad26.COV2.S vaccination and SARS-CoV-2 variants (dated by TCRdb to about 2021). Looking at the study overall: Vaccine-arm donors were drawn from COV1001, a multicentre, randomized, double-blind, placebo-controlled phase I-IIa trial of Ad26.COV2.S in healthy adults. TCRbeta repertoire sequencing served as the tool for gauging how specific and how broad the SARS-CoV-2-reactive T cell receptors were following Ad26.COV2.S vaccination. Dosing of Ad26.COV2.S was intramuscular, at either 5x10^10 or 1x10^11 viral particles, delivered as one shot or as two shots spaced 56 days apart. Investigators remained blinded to trial group allocation during experiments and outcome assessment. Trial participants were randomized into five groups of five: low-dose or high-dose Ad26.COV2.S given once or twice, or placebo on both occasions. A total of roughly 30 samples were included in the TCR-sequenced set, comprising approximately 20 Ad26.COV2.S vaccine recipients, 5 placebo recipients and 8 SARS-CoV-2 convalescent individuals.

Results the study describes overall, beyond this receptor: Vaccine and placebo recipients had comparable non-spike TCR breadth, which fits with the vaccine containing only spike. Substantial breadth of spike-specific CD8+ and CD4+ T cell responses was reported after vaccination. The study was not powered for comparison of responses between vaccine doses or regimens. Higher spike-specific TCR breadth was observed in Ad26.COV2.S recipients than in placebo recipients (P = 0.0014). It was noted by the authors that total T cell responses may have been underestimated by the TCR breadth and depth analyses.

The rearrangement joined TRBV28 to TRBJ1-5, and TRBD1 may be the D gene, going by 5 matching bases. The sequences come from peripheral blood, collected in a trial of Ad26.COV2.S vaccine versus placebo. The sequence came from a person aged 18-65 years who received the Ad26.COV2.S COVID-19 vaccine or a placebo. Read as DNA, the sequence is TGTGCCAGCAGTTCCTTTGAGGGACTTTCTAATCAGCCCCAGCATTTT. It translates to CASSSFEGLSNQPQHF.